The 5 T cell receptor beta chains in this list originate from one sample, sequenced in a study of blood T cells in healthy people across ages. Next came a second PCR, run for 7 to 11 cycles, which used a sample-barcoded 5' primer along with a J-beta primer mix. In TCRdb, the 5' RACE reads were re-called with MiXCR into one record per CDR3 protein. The sample lists roughly 1,300,000 distinct CDR3 sequences, approximately 59% seen once, with 5% to 7% in the top ten. Sequencing used blood. The source is a man between 18 and 35 years old in good health.

The chain carries TRBV5-1 and TRBJ1-1; D is unclear. The CDR3 runs 13 residues. V lost 4 bases and J 4 bases, leaving 11 bases between the germline ends. CDR1 is SGHRS and CDR2 is YFSETQ in the germline V gene. The CDR3 reads CASSRTPSTEAFF. Written as DNA, the CDR3 is TGCGCCAGCAGCAGGACCCCGAGCACTGAAGCTTTCTTT.

This chain connects TRBV10-3 to TRBJ2-1, with D possibly TRBD2 on 6 matching bases. This CDR3 region has 12 residues. Trimming took 6 bases from V and 7 from J, leaving 10 bases between them. Per germline, CDR1 ENHRY and CDR2 SYGVKD. DNA for the CDR3: TGTGCCATCAGCATAGCGGAGAATGAGCAGTTCTTC. Its protein product is CAISIAENEQFF.

The rearrangement uses TRBV29-1 and TRBJ1-1; maybe TRBD1 (6 bases). The germline gives CDR1 SQVTM, CDR2 ANQGSEA. The CDR3 spans 13 residues. The germline V and J ends were trimmed by 5 bases and 6 bases, with 16 bases remaining between them. The DNA for the CDR3 is TGCAGCGTTAGGAAAAGGACAGCCCCTGAAGCTTTCTTT. This gives the protein CSVRKRTAPEAFF.

This clonotype was seen just once. The chain has TRBV5-8 and TRBJ2-3; unclear D gene. Germline values: CDR1 SGHTS, CDR2 YDEGEE. V was trimmed by 2 bases and J by 7 bases, leaving 8 bases between them. The CDR3 is 12 amino acids. The CDR3 loop is CASSLTEHTQYF. The DNA of the CDR3 is TGTGCCAGCAGCTTAACAGAACATACGCAGTATTTT.

The rearrangement joins TRBV6-2 or TRBV6-3 to TRBJ1-2; no clear D. Germline V gene data show CDR1 as MNHEY and CDR2 as SVGEGT. The CDR3 totals 13 residues. V lost 5 bases to trimming and J lost 5 bases, with 12 bases between them. CDR3 sequence reads: CASSTTELYGYTF. DNA for the CDR3: TGTGCCAGCAGTACGACCGAGTTGTATGGCTACACCTTC.